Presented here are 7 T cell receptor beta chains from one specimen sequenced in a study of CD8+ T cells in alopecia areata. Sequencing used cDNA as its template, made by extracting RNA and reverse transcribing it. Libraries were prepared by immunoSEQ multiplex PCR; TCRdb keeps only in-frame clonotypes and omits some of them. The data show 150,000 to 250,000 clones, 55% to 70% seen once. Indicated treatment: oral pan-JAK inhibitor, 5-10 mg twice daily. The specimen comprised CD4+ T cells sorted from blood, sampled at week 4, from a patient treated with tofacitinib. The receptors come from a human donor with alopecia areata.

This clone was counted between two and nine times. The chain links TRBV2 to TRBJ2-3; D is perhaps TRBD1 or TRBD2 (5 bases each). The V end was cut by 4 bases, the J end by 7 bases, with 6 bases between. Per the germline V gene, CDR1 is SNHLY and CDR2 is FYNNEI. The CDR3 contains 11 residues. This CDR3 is CASSGGNTQYF. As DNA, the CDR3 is TGTGCCAGCAGTGGGGGGAATACGCAGTATTTT. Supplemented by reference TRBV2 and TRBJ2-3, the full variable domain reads EPEVTQTPSHQVTQMGQEVILRCVPISNHLYFYWYRQILGQKVEFLVSFYNNEISEKSEIFDDQFSVERPDGSNFTLKIRSTKLEDSAMYFCASSGGNTQYFGPGTRLTVL.

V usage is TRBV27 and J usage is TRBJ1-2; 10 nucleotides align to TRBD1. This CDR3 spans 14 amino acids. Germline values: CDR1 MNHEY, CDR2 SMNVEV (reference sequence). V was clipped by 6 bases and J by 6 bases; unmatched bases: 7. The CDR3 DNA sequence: TGTGCCAGCAGACCGACAGGGGGCGCGAATGGCTACACCTTC. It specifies CASRPTGGANGYTF.

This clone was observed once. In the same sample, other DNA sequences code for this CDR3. The CDR3 loop is CASRRTSGAQETQYF. CDR3 bases: TGTGCCAGCCGAAGGACTAGCGGGGCCCAAGAGACCCAGTACTTC. The chain combines TRBV7-2 with TRBJ2-5, with 12 bases that match TRBD2. The trim removed 8 bases at V and 1 base at J, leaving 5 bases unmatched. Germline V gene data show CDR1 as SGHTA and CDR2 as FQGNSA. This CDR3 spans 15 amino acids.

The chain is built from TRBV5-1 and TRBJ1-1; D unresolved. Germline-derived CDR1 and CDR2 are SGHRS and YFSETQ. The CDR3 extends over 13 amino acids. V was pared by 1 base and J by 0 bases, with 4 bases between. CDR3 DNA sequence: TGCGCCAGCAGCTTGCTCTTGAACACTGAAGCTTTCTTT. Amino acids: CASSLLLNTEAFF.

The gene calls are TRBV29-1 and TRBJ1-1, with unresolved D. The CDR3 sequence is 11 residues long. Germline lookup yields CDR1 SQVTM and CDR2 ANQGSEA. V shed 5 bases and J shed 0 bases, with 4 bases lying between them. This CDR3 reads CSVRVNTEAFF. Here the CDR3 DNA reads TGCAGCGTTCGTGTGAACACTGAAGCTTTCTTT.

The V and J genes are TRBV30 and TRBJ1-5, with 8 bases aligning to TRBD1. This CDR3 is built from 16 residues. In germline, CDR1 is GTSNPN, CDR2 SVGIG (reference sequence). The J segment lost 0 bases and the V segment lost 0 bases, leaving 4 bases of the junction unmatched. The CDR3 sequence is CAWSVGTGVSNQPQHF. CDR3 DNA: TGTGCCTGGAGTGTCGGGACAGGTGTTAGCAATCAGCCCCAGCATTTT.

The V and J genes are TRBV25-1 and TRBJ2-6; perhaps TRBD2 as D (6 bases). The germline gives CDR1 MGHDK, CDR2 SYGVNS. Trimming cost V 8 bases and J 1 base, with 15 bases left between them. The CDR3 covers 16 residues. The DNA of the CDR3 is TGTGCCAGCCGGAAGGGAGGTTTGTCTGGGGCCAACGTCCTGACTTTC. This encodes CASRKGGLSGANVLTF.